This T cell receptor beta chain was sequenced for a study of T cell responses to AZD1222 COVID-19 vaccine. Measured with immunoSEQ multiplex PCR; TCRdb has only the in-frame clones, and not every one. The sample has approximately 200,000 clones, 88% seen once; the top ten hold over 6%. After removal of 2 bases from V and 9 bases from J, the junction contained 9 bases not matched to a gene. The CDR3 is 15 residues long. CDR1 LGHNA and CDR2 YSLEER come from the germline V gene. This TCR came from an adult in good health. The rearrangement uses TRBV4-3 and TRBJ2-1; the match to TRBD2 covers 8 bases. Here the sequenced sample was peripheral blood, taken on day 0 of AZD1222 vaccination. CDR3: CASSQQYYSGVEQFF. The CDR3 DNA is TGCGCCAGCAGCCAACAATATTATAGCGGGGTTGAGCAGTTCTTC.